Below, 4 T cell receptor beta chains from the same sample are listed, as sequenced in a study of T cell responses to AZD1222 COVID-19 vaccine. This table comes from immunoSEQ multiplex PCR, and its TCRdb copy is limited to in-frame clones, with some not included. This table holds roughly 140,000 clones, around 86% found once. The sample in question was peripheral blood, obtained on day 0 of MenACWY control vaccination. These TCRs come from an adult in good health.

The gene calls are TRBV6-6 and TRBJ2-7, with D unresolved. Germline loops: CDR1 MNHNY, CDR2 SVGAGI (reference sequence). The CDR3 has 10 amino acids. V lost 6 bases and J lost 12, with 12 bases in between. This CDR3 reads CASSHDVMYF. The DNA for the CDR3 is TGTGCCAGCAGCCACGATGTTATGTACTTC.

V and J are TRBV18 and TRBJ1-6, with 9 nucleotides matching TRBD1. This CDR3 is built from 19 residues. Trimming at V came to 0 bases and at J to 1 base, leaving 7 bases not matched to a gene. Per the germline V gene, CDR1 is KGHSH and CDR2 is LQKENI. CDR3 sequence (DNA): TGTGCCAGCTCACCACCGCCCCTGGACAGGGGTTCCTATAATTCACCCCTCCACTTT. It is translated as CASSPPPLDRGSYNSPLHF.

V is TRBV5-1 and J is TRBJ2-3, with TRBD1 matching over 7 bases. Per the germline V gene, CDR1 is SGHRS and CDR2 is YFSETQ. Unmatched junction bases numbered 3, after V lost 2 bases and J lost 0 bases. The CDR3 loop spans 15 amino acids. In DNA, the CDR3 is TGCGCCAGCAGCTTTCTGACAGGGAGCACAGATACGCAGTATTTT. Its protein product is CASSFLTGSTDTQYF.

The rearrangement links TRBV10-2 to TRBJ2-6, with no clear D. The CDR3 is made up of 14 amino acids. Germline CDR1 reads WSHSY; CDR2 reads SAAADI. Trimming removed 2 bases from V and 2 bases from J, with 4 bases in between. The CDR3 here is CASSERAGANVLTF. CDR3 DNA: TGCGCCAGCAGTGAGAGGGCTGGGGCCAACGTCCTGACTTTC.